This TCR beta chain was sequenced during a study of beta chain features in type 1 diabetes. The isolated RNA, all of it, was reverse transcribed, so expressed TCRB transcripts were what got sequenced. Naive, central memory and regulatory T cell samples averaged approximately 3.9 million immunoSEQ reads each. Here immunoSEQ multiplex PCR was the method, and the copy in TCRdb shows in-frame clones only, minus some. The sample includes about 410,000 clones, approximately 15% of them seen just once. This clone appeared a few times. Other DNA sequences in this sample translate to the same CDR3. CD4+ cells of the naive, central memory, regulatory and stem cell-like memory types were sorted via CD45RO/CCR7/CD25/CD127/CD95/CD27. CDR1 and CDR2 (germline): ENHRY, SYGVKD. The CDR3 has 13 amino acids. The ends lost 9 bases at V and 7 bases at J; junction bases unmatched: 2.

Sequenced material: naive CD4+ T cells from blood. The chain employs TRBV10-3 and TRBJ2-1; 14 bases agree with TRBD2. The sequence was collected from a man aged 25-45 years in good health. This CDR3 is CAIGTSGSNEQFF. The CDR3 DNA is TGTGCCATAGGGACTAGCGGGAGTAATGAGCAGTTCTTC.